These 17 T cell receptor beta chains share one sample of origin, sequenced in a study of T cells in Graves' hyperthyroidism and ophthalmopathy. TCR beta CDR3 regions were amplified from RNA. Carried out on the TCR CDR3, a first-round RT-PCR used the HTBI primer set. MiXCR, run by TCRdb on the multiplex PCR reads, gives a single entry per CDR3 protein. In the table there are about 360,000 distinct CDR3 sequences, approximately 13% of which are singletons. The sample was blood. The receptors stem from a man aged 25-45 years with Graves' hyperthyroidism that later progressed to Graves' ophthalmopathy.

There are a few counts of this clonotype. This rearrangement joins TRBV4-1 to TRBJ1-2; D is unresolved. Trimming left V 0 bases short and J 4 bases short, with 15 bases between. Per the germline V gene, CDR1 is MGHRA and CDR2 is YSYEKL. The CDR3 contains 16 residues. The CDR3 sequence: CASSQDPGSGSYGYTF. In nucleotides, the CDR3 is TGCGCCAGCAGCCAAGATCCGGGGTCTGGGAGCTATGGCTACACCTTC.

In this sample, this clonotype turned up many times. The chain combines TRBV7-8 with TRBJ2-1; 7 nucleotides line up with TRBD1. Germline V CDR1 and CDR2: SGHVS, FQNEAQ. After removal of 1 base from V and 6 bases from J, the junction contained 12 bases not matched to a gene. The CDR3 is 17 amino acids. The CDR3 region has the DNA TGTGCCAGCAGCTTAGGATACAGGGGTAAGCTGGCCAATGAGCAGTTCTTC. Protein product: CASSLGYRGKLANEQFF.

Ten or more counts support this clonotype. The V gene is TRBV11-3, the J gene TRBJ2-5; tentative D call: TRBD2 (5 bases). The CDR3 length is 14 residues. The germline V gene encodes CDR1 SGHNT and CDR2 YENEEA. The V end lost 5 bases, the J end lost 3 bases, and 13 bases lay between the germline ends. The CDR3 sequence: CASSPRGSEETQYF. In DNA, the CDR3 is TGTGCCAGCAGCCCCCGGGGTAGTGAAGAGACCCAGTACTTC. Based on the CDR3 plus reference TRBV11-3 and TRBJ2-5, the full variable domain is EAGVVQSPRYKIIEKKQPVAFWCNPISGHNTLYWYLQNLGQGPELLIRYENEEAVDDSQLPKDRFSAERLKGVDSTLKIQPAELGDSAVYLCASSPRGSEETQYFGPGTRLLVL.

There are many counts of this clonotype. V is TRBV7-9 and J is TRBJ1-2; 7 nucleotides line up with TRBD1. CDR1 is SEHNR, CDR2 FQNEAQ, per germline (reference sequence). The CDR3 has 17 residues. The V segment lost 5 bases and the J segment 5 bases; nucleotides outside the gene matches: 17. As DNA, the CDR3 is TGTGCCAGCAGCCTACCCCCCGACAGGGCCGGTTCATATGGCTACACCTTC. This encodes CASSLPPDRAGSYGYTF.

The genes are TRBV6-2 or TRBV6-3 and TRBJ1-2; tentative D call: TRBD1 (5 bases). This CDR3 spans 14 amino acids. Trimming removed 2 bases from V and 8 bases from J, with 15 bases in between. CDR1 is MNHEY, CDR2 SVGEGT, per germline. The DNA for the CDR3 is TGTGCCAGCAGTTACAGCAGGGAGACGCGGGGCTACACCTTC. Its protein product is CASSYSRETRGYTF.

This clonotype was observed many times. The V call is TRBV20-1, the J call TRBJ2-5; 10 nucleotides line up with TRBD2. CDR3 length: 15 amino acids. After removal of 2 bases from V and 3 bases from J, the junction contained 6 bases not matched to a gene. Germline CDR1 DFQATT, CDR2 SNEGSKA (reference sequence). CDR3 protein: CSARRALAGEETQYF. DNA for the CDR3: TGCAGTGCTAGAAGGGCGCTAGCGGGGGAAGAGACCCAGTACTTC.

In this sample, this clonotype turned up many times. The CDR3 DNA reads TGTGCCAGCTCCCTCCAGCGGGGGGCAGATACGCAGTATTTT. This codes for CASSLQRGADTQYF. This chain connects TRBV2 to TRBJ2-3, with TRBD2 matching over 9 bases. The germline V gene has CDR1 SNHLY and CDR2 FYNNEI. The CDR3 sequence is 14 residues long. The ends lost 8 bases at V and 4 bases at J; junction bases unmatched: 7.

In its sample, this clonotype was seen many times. This chain connects TRBV7-8 to TRBJ2-7; 7 bases align to TRBD1. Trimming took 5 bases from V and 3 from J; bases not matched to a gene: 7. The V gene's germline CDR1 is SGHVS and CDR2 FQNEAQ. This CDR3 has 14 amino acids. The CDR3, as DNA: TGTGCCAGCAGCCAGAGGGACAGCTTCTACGAGCAGTACTTC. Translation: CASSQRDSFYEQYF.

The V gene is TRBV5-6, the J gene TRBJ2-5; 12 bases agree with TRBD2. V lost 0 bases and J lost 5; bases outside the gene matches: 14. Germline V gene data show CDR1 as SGHDT and CDR2 as YYEEEE. The CDR3 has 19 residues. CDR3 sequence (DNA): TGTGCCAGCAGCTTGGATCCTAGCGGGGGGGCCGGGTGGTTCGAGACCCAGTACTTC. It is translated as CASSLDPSGGAGWFETQYF.

The sample holds many counts of this clonotype. This sequence joins TRBV7-2 and TRBJ2-7; 13 nucleotides align to TRBD2. CDR3 length: 15 residues. The V gene end was trimmed by 5 bases and the J gene end by 2 bases; junction bases not matched to a gene: 3. The germline CDR1 and CDR2 sequences are SGHTA and FQGNSA. CDR3 bases: TGTGCCAGCAGCCAAGGACTAGCGGGGGCCTACGAGCAGTACTTC. This translates into CASSQGLAGAYEQYF.

This clonotype came up many times. The rearrangement uses TRBV2 and TRBJ2-3; 7 nucleotides agree with TRBD1. This CDR3 is 15 amino acids long. Trimming took 1 base from V and 0 from J; bases not matched to a gene: 1. The germline CDR1 and CDR2 sequences are SNHLY and FYNNEI. CDR3 loop: CASSEVGQSTDTQYF. DNA for the CDR3: TGTGCCAGCAGTGAAGTGGGACAGAGCACAGATACGCAGTATTTT.

This clonotype was recorded many times. The V and J genes are TRBV7-2 and TRBJ2-7; D uncertain. Per the germline V gene, CDR1 is SGHTA and CDR2 is FQGNSA. V was cut by 1 base and J by 1 base, with 14 bases left in between. This CDR3 has 16 residues. The CDR3 DNA follows: TGTGCCAGCAGCTTAGGCCCCTCGATCGGATCCTACGAGCAGTACTTC. Amino acids: CASSLGPSIGSYEQYF.

This clonotype was counted ten times or more. The J gene is TRBJ1-5, the V gene TRBV20-1, with D possibly TRBD1 on 5 matching bases. The CDR3 sequence is 13 residues long. Germline CDR1 and CDR2: DFQATT and SNEGSKA (reference sequence). The V end lost 5 bases, the J end lost 0 bases, and 8 bases lay between the germline ends. Written as DNA, the CDR3 is TGCAGTGCTCAAGGGGATAGCAATCAGCCCCAGCATTTT. Translating it yields CSAQGDSNQPQHF.

This clonotype was seen more than once but under ten times. The CDR3 DNA sequence: TGTGCCAGCAGCTTAGAGGAGGGGGCGCAGCCCCAGCATTTT. Protein: CASSLEEGAQPQHF. This rearrangement joins TRBV7-9 to TRBJ1-5, with 7 bases matching TRBD1. Germline V gene data show CDR1 as SEHNR and CDR2 as FQNEAQ (reference sequence). J gave up 7 bases and V 1 base, and 4 bases lay outside the gene matches. This CDR3 region has 14 residues.

The chain is built from TRBV6-1 and TRBJ2-7, with no clear D. The CDR3 consists of 14 residues. The ends were cut back, 6 bases at V and 1 base at J, with 13 bases in the middle. Germline CDR1 reads MNHNS; CDR2 reads SASEGT. The CDR3: CASRLDRGSYEQYF. In nucleotides, the CDR3 is TGTGCCAGCAGGCTGGACCGAGGATCCTACGAGCAGTACTTC.

Details on this clonotype: A read error may explain this, as a much larger clone is one base away. The V call is TRBV9, the J call TRBJ2-7, with 9 bases identical to TRBD1. From germline, CDR1 is SGDLS and CDR2 YYNGEE. The CDR3 loop spans 15 amino acids. CDR3 in amino acids: CASSAGTGTTYEPYF. For the CDR3, the DNA is TGTGCCAGCAGCGCGGGGACAGGGACAACCTACGAGCCGTACTTC.

Concerning this clonotype itself: This may stem from a read error, because a much larger clone lies one nucleotide away. The genes are TRBV20-1 and TRBJ2-7; a possible D gene is TRBD2 (5 bases). V was cut by 1 base and J by 0 bases, with 13 bases left in between. Germline V gene lookup returns CDR1 DFQATT and CDR2 SNEGSKA (reference sequence). The CDR3 sequence is 15 residues long. CDR3 amino acids: CSARVSGISSYEQYF. The CDR3 coding sequence is TGCAGTGCTAGAGTATCCGGGATCAGCTCCTACGAGCAGTACTTC.